These 23 T cell receptor beta chains were all obtained from the same sample, sequenced in a study of cytomegalovirus exposure and HLA in healthy donors. Both 60 Vbeta primers and 13 Jbeta primers went into the PCR. Sequenced by immunoSEQ multiplex PCR; TCRdb stores in-frame clones only, minus some. The sample records about 180,000 clones, approximately 80% being singletons. The sample was PBMCs. All receptors derive from a woman between 45 and 60 years old in good health and CMV-seronegative.

The J gene is TRBJ2-5, the V gene TRBV10-3; D is perhaps TRBD1 (5 bases). Trimming took off 3 bases at V and 9 bases at J, with 14 bases between the two ends. Germline V CDR1 and CDR2: ENHRY, SYGVKD. The CDR3 totals 13 residues. This CDR3 is CAISDYQGRAQYF. CDR3 sequence (DNA): TGTGCCATCAGTGATTACCAGGGTAGGGCCCAGTACTTC.

The chain carries TRBV9 and TRBJ2-5, with 9 nucleotides matching TRBD2. This CDR3 is 16 amino acids long. The germline gives CDR1 SGDLS, CDR2 YYNGEE. V was pared by 0 bases and J by 2 bases, with 5 bases of the junction left unmatched. The CDR3 DNA sequence: TGTGCCAGCAGCGTAGATCCTAGCGGGGCTCAAGAGACCCAGTACTTC. It codes for CASSVDPSGAQETQYF.

V gene TRBV7-2 combines with J gene TRBJ1-1; D gene ambiguous. The CDR3 loop spans 13 amino acids. Germline CDR1 is SGHTA and CDR2 is FQGNSA. Trimming pared 0 bases from V and 8 bases from J, leaving 10 bases between. CDR3 bases: TGTGCCAGCAGCTTAGCCCCACTTGTGGAAGCTTTCTTT. Its translation: CASSLAPLVEAFF. The full variable domain, rest sourced from reference TRBV7-2 and TRBJ1-1, is GAGVSQSPSNKVTEKGKDVELRCDPISGHTALYWYRQSLGQGLEFLIYFQGNSAPDKSGLPSDRFSAERTGGSVSTLTIQRTQQEDSAVYLCASSLAPLVEAFFGQGTRLTVV.

This clone has just a few counts. The J gene is TRBJ2-3, the V gene TRBV28; D unresolved. Trimming shortened V by 6 bases and J by 2 bases, and 3 bases separated the two germline ends. This CDR3 is 11 amino acids long. Germline CDR1 is MDHEN and CDR2 is SYDVKM. CDR3 coding DNA: TGTGCCAGCAGCTCCACAGATACGCAGTATTTT. This translates into CASSSTDTQYF. Together with reference TRBV28 and TRBJ2-3, the CDR3 gives the full variable domain: DVKVTQSSRYLVKRTGEKVFLECVQDMDHENMFWYRQDPGLGLRLIYFSYDVKMKEKGDIPEGYSVSREKKERFSLILESASTNQTSMYLCASSSTDTQYFGPGTRLTVL.

The rearrangement links TRBV6-1 to TRBJ2-1; 10 bases are a match to TRBD2. The CDR3 is made up of 15 amino acids. With 4 bases clipped from V and 9 bases from J, the junction kept 9 bases outside the gene matches. Looked up from germline, CDR1 is MNHNS and CDR2 is SASEGT. As DNA, the CDR3 is TGTGCCAGCAGTGCTAGCGGGAGCTTTTTGGGTGAGCAGTTCTTC. As protein: CASSASGSFLGEQFF.

This sequence joins TRBV25-1 and TRBJ2-1, with 7 bases matching TRBD2. The length of the CDR3 is 13 residues. V dropped 3 bases and J dropped 5; count of bases not matched to a gene: 1. Germline CDR1 and CDR2: MGHDK and SYGVNS. Here the CDR3 reads CASSDAGDNEQFF. Written as DNA, the CDR3 is TGTGCCAGCAGTGATGCGGGGGACAATGAGCAGTTCTTC.

The chain joins TRBV6-5 to TRBJ2-5, with D possibly being TRBD2 (5 bases). Trimming left V 0 bases short and J 4 bases short, with 9 bases between. Germline V gene lookup returns CDR1 MNHEY and CDR2 SVGAGI. The CDR3 runs to 14 residues. The CDR3, as DNA: TGTGCCAGCAGTTACTCGCTAGCCGCAGAGACCCAGTACTTC. Its translation: CASSYSLAAETQYF.

This chain uses TRBV5-4 with TRBJ2-2, with TRBD2 matching 10 bases. Germline V gene sequence: CDR1 SGHNT, CDR2 YYREEE (reference sequence). Unmatched junction bases numbered 3, after V lost 4 bases and J lost 3 bases. There are 15 residues in the CDR3. The chain's CDR3 is CASSEGTSDTGELFF. CDR3 DNA: TGTGCCAGCAGCGAGGGGACTAGCGACACCGGGGAGCTGTTTTTT.

V is TRBV5-1 and J is TRBJ2-2; D might be TRBD1 (6 bases). From germline, CDR1 is SGHRS and CDR2 YFSETQ. This CDR3 comprises 16 residues. The V and J ends lost 4 bases and 1 base respectively, with 14 bases between them. CDR3 loop: CASSGIPGQNTGELFF. CDR3 in DNA: TGCGCCAGCAGCGGGATCCCGGGACAGAACACCGGGGAGCTGTTTTTT.

The CDR3 sequence is CASSFEPGDYGYTF. CDR3 DNA: TGTGCCAGCAGCTTTGAACCAGGGGACTATGGCTACACCTTC. The V gene is TRBV7-9, the J gene TRBJ1-2; D might be TRBD1 (6 bases). Trimming removed 3 bases from V and 3 bases from J, with 11 bases in between. The germline V gene has CDR1 SEHNR and CDR2 FQNEAQ (reference sequence). This CDR3 contains 14 residues.

The chain uses TRBV9 and TRBJ2-5; tentatively, D is TRBD1 (6 bases). V lost 5 bases, J lost 3 bases, and 17 bases lay in between. Germline V lookup: CDR1 SGDLS, CDR2 YYNGEE. This CDR3 contains 15 residues. As DNA, the CDR3 is TGTGCCAGCAGACTCAGGGGTCTGGGGAAAGAGACCCAGTACTTC. Its protein is CASRLRGLGKETQYF.

The chain couples TRBV28 to TRBJ2-7, with 8 bases fitting TRBD2. Germline CDR1 MDHEN, CDR2 SYDVKM. V was pared by 2 bases and J by 5 bases, with 11 bases of the junction left unmatched. The CDR3 covers 16 residues. The CDR3 is CASSLVGGGKRNEQYF. CDR3 sequence (DNA): TGTGCCAGCAGTTTAGTCGGGGGGGGGAAGCGTAACGAGCAGTACTTC.

Here the CDR3 reads CAIRTGGFEGGELFF. CDR3 bases: TGTGCAATCCGGACAGGGGGCTTTGAAGGCGGGGAGCTGTTTTTT. The chain links TRBV2 to TRBJ2-2; 11 nucleotides line up with TRBD1. The CDR3 consists of 15 residues. Germline-derived CDR1 and CDR2 are SNHLY and FYNNEI.

V usage is TRBV7-2 and J usage is TRBJ1-2, with 7 bases fitting TRBD1. CDR3 length equals 14 residues. Germline V gene data show CDR1 as SGHTA and CDR2 as FQGNSA. The J segment lost 2 bases and the V segment lost 4 bases, leaving 4 bases of the junction unmatched. CDR3 in DNA: TGTGCCAGCAGCTCCCGACAGGGCAACTATGGCTACACCTTC. Its translation is CASSSRQGNYGYTF.

In this sample, this clone turned up once. The chain carries TRBV2 and TRBJ2-3; the D gene is possibly TRBD2 (5 bases). The CDR3 is 14 amino acids. V lost 5 bases and J lost 4, with 13 bases in between. CDR1 SNHLY and CDR2 FYNNEI come from the germline V gene. The CDR3 loop reads CASSWTSSSDTQYF. The CDR3 region has the DNA TGTGCCAGCAGTTGGACTTCTTCATCAGATACGCAGTATTTT.

A single count supports this clone. The J gene is TRBJ1-2, the V gene TRBV28, with TRBD1 identical over 8 bases. The CDR3 totals 14 residues. The V gene's germline CDR1 is MDHEN and CDR2 SYDVKM. With V trimmed by 4 bases and J by 7 bases, 8 bases remained unmatched. Here the CDR3 reads CASSYGQGYGGYTF. The CDR3 nucleotides read TGTGCCAGCAGTTACGGACAGGGCTATGGTGGCTACACCTTC.

The chain employs TRBV9 and TRBJ2-7; tentative D call: TRBD1 (6 bases). The germline gives CDR1 SGDLS, CDR2 YYNGEE. V gave up 0 bases and J gave up 6 bases, with 10 bases separating them. The CDR3 spans 13 residues. The CDR3 sequence is CASSVDGRGEQYF. Here the CDR3 DNA reads TGTGCCAGCAGCGTAGACGGCAGGGGCGAGCAGTACTTC.

The rearrangement uses TRBV5-1 and TRBJ1-1, with 7 bases identical to TRBD1. With V trimmed by 3 bases and J by 1 base, 6 bases remained unmatched. CDR1 and CDR2 (germline): SGHRS, YFSETQ. The CDR3 loop spans 15 amino acids. CDR3 nucleotides: TGCGCCAGCAGCTCCGGACAGGTTTCGAACACTGAAGCTTTCTTT. Amino acids: CASSSGQVSNTEAFF.

The genes are TRBV11-2 and TRBJ1-2; D unresolved. This CDR3 has 17 amino acids. The germline V and J ends were trimmed by 0 bases and 4 bases, with 18 bases remaining between them. Germline assignment: CDR1 SGHAT and CDR2 FQNNGV. The CDR3 is CASSLDTVVNSGYGYTF. DNA for the CDR3: TGTGCCAGCAGCTTAGATACGGTGGTGAACAGTGGCTATGGCTACACCTTC. The entire variable domain, with the rest obtained from reference TRBV11-2 and TRBJ1-2, is as follows: EAGVAQSPRYKIIEKRQSVAFWCNPISGHATLYWYQQILGQGPKLLIQFQNNGVVDDSQLPKDRFSAERLKGVDSTLKIQPAKLEDSAVYLCASSLDTVVNSGYGYTFGSGTRLTVV.

This sequence joins TRBV4-1 and TRBJ1-1; no reliable D call. CDR3 length: 14 amino acids. Germline V gene sequence: CDR1 MGHRA, CDR2 YSYEKL. V was pared by 9 bases and J by 0 bases, with 14 bases between. The chain's CDR3 is CASSTGRLNTEAFF. The CDR3, as DNA: TGCGCCAGTTCTACCGGCAGGCTGAACACTGAAGCTTTCTTT.

This clone was observed a few times. Other nucleotide sequences in the sample specify the same CDR3. The rearrangement links TRBV9 to TRBJ2-7; 12 positions match TRBD2. The trim removed 3 bases at V and 4 bases at J, leaving 2 bases unmatched. Germline assignment: CDR1 SGDLS and CDR2 YYNGEE. The CDR3 contains 14 residues. CDR3 nucleotide sequence: TGTGCCAGCAGCGCTAGCGGGGGGGGTTACGAGCAGTACTTC. It is translated as CASSASGGGYEQYF.

The CDR3 DNA sequence: TGTGCCAGCAGTTTATCGAAAGCGCCTGATACCTACGAGCAGTACTTC. Amino acids: CASSLSKAPDTYEQYF. The chain has TRBV27 and TRBJ2-7, with unresolved D. V was shortened by 0 bases and J by 2 bases, with 14 bases between the two germline ends. CDR1 is MNHEY and CDR2 is SMNVEV in the germline V gene (reference sequence). The CDR3 loop spans 16 amino acids.

J is TRBJ2-3 and V is TRBV2, with TRBD1 as a possible D gene (6 bases). Germline CDR1 reads SNHLY; CDR2 reads FYNNEI. CDR3 length equals 14 residues. Trimming shortened V by 3 bases and J by 5 bases, and 12 bases separated the two germline ends. The CDR3 protein is CASSESTGRDTQYF. CDR3 bases: TGTGCCAGCAGTGAGTCCACAGGGAGAGATACGCAGTATTTT.